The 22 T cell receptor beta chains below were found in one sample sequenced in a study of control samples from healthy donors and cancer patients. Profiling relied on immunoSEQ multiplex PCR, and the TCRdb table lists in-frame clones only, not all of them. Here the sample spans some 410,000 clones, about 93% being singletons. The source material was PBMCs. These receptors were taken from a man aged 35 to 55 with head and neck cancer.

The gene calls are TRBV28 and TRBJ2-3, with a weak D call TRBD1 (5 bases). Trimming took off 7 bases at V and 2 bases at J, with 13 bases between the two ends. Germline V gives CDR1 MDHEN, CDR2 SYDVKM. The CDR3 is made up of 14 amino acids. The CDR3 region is CASNVAGHTDTQYF. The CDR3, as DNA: TGTGCCAGCAACGTAGCAGGACACACAGATACGCAGTATTTT. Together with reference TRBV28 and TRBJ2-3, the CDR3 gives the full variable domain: DVKVTQSSRYLVKRTGEKVFLECVQDMDHENMFWYRQDPGLGLRLIYFSYDVKMKEKGDIPEGYSVSREKKERFSLILESASTNQTSMYLCASNVAGHTDTQYFGPGTRLTVL.

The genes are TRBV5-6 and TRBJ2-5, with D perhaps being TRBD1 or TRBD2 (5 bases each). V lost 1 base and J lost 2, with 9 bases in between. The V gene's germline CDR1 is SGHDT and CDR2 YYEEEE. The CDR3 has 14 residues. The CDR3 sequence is CASSLRGRQETQYF. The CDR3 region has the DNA TGTGCCAGCAGCTTGAGGGGACGACAAGAGACCCAGTACTTC.

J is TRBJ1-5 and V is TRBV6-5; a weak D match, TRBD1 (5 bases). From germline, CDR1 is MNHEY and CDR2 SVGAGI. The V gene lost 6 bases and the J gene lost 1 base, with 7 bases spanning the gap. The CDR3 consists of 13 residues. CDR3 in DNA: TGTGCCAGCAGCCGGGACAGCAATCAGCCCCAGCATTTT. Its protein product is CASSRDSNQPQHF.

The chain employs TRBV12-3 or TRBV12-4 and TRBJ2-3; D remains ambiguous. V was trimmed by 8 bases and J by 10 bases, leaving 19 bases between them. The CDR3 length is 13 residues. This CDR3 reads CASGLSLPGAQYF. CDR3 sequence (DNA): TGTGCCAGCGGATTGTCCCTCCCCGGAGCGCAGTATTTT.

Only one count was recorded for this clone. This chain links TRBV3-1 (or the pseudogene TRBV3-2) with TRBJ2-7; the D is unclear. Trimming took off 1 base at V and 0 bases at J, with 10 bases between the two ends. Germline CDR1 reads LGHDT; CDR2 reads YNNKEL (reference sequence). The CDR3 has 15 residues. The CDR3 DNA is TGTGCCAGCAGCCAAGTGACGTCGAGCTCCTACGAGCAGTACTTC. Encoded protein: CASSQVTSSSYEQYF.

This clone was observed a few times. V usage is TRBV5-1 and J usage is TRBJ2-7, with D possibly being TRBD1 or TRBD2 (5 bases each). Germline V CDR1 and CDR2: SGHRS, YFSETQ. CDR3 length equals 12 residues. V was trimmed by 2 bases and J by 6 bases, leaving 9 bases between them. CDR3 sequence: CASSFRGLEQYF. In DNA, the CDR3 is TGCGCCAGCAGCTTTCGGGGCCTCGAGCAGTACTTC.

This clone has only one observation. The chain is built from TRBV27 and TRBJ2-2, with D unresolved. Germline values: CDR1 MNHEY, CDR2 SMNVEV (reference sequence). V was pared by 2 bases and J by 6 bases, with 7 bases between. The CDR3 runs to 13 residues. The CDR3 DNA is TGTGCCAGCAGTTTAGTGCCTCCCGGGGAGCTGTTTTTT. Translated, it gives CASSLVPPGELFF.

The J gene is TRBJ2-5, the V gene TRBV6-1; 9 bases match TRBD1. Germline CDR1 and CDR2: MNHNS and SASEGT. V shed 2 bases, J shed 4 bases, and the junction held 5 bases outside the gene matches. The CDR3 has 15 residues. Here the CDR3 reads CASSESWTGVETQYF. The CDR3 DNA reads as TGTGCCAGCAGTGAATCCTGGACAGGGGTAGAGACCCAGTACTTC.

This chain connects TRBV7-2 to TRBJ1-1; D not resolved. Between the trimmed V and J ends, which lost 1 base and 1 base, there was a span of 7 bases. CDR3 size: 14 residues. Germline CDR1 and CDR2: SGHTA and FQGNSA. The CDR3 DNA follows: TGTGCCAGCAGCTTAGGGCAGGCGAACACTGAAGCTTTCTTT. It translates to CASSLGQANTEAFF.

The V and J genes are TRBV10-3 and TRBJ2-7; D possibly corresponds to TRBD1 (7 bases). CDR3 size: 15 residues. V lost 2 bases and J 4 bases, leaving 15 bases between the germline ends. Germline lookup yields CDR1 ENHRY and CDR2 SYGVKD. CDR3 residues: CAISEAGTERYEQYF. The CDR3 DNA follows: TGTGCCATCAGTGAGGCGGGGACAGAAAGATACGAGCAGTACTTC.

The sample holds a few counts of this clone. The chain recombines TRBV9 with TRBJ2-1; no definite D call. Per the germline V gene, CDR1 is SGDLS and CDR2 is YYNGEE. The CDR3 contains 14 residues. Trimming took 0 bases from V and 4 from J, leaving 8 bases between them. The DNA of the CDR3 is TGTGCCAGCAGCGTAGCTGGTCAGTACAATGAGCAGTTCTTC. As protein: CASSVAGQYNEQFF.

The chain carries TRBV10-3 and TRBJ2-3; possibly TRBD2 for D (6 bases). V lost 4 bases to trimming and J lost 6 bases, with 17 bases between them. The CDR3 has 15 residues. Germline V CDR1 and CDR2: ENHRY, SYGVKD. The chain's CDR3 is CAISGWAPREDTQYF. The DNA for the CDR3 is TGTGCCATCAGTGGATGGGCCCCCCGGGAGGATACGCAGTATTTT.

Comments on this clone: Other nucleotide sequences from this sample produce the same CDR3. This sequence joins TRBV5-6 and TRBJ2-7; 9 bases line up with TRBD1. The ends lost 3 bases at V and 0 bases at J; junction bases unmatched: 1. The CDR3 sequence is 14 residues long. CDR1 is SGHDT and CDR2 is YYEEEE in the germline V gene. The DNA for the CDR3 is TGTGCCAGCAGCTACAGGGGGCTCTCCTACGAGCAGTACTTC. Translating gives CASSYRGLSYEQYF.

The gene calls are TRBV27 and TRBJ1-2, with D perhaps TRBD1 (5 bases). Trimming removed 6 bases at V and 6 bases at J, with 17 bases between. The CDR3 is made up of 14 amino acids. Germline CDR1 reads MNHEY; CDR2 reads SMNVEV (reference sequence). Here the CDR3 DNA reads TGTGCCAGCAGGCCCGCCGGGGGGATGAATGGCTACACCTTC. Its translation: CASRPAGGMNGYTF.

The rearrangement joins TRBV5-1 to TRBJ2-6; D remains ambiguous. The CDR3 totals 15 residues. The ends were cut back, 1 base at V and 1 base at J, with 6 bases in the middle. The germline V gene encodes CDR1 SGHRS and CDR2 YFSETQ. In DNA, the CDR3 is TGCGCCAGCAGCTTGTTGTCATCTGGGGCCAACGTCCTGACTTTC. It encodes CASSLLSSGANVLTF.

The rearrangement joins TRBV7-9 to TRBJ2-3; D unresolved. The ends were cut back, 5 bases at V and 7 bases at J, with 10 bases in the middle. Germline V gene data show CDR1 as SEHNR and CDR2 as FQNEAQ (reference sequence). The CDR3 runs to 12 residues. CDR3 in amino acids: CASSMTGNTQYF. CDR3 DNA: TGTGCCAGCAGCATGACTGGGAATACGCAGTATTTT.

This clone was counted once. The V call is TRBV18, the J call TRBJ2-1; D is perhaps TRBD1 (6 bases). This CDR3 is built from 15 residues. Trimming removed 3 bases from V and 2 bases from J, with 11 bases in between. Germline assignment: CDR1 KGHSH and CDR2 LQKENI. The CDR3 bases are TGTGCCAGCTCACCGTCCCGACAGGCCTACAATGAGCAGTTCTTC. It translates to CASSPSRQAYNEQFF.

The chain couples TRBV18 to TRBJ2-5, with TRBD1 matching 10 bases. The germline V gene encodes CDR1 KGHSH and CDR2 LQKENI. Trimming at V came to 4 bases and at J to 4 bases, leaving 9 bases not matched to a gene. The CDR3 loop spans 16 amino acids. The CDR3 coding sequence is TGTGCCAGCTCACGCCTTCGGACAGGGGGTCGAGAGACCCAGTACTTC. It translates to CASSRLRTGGRETQYF.

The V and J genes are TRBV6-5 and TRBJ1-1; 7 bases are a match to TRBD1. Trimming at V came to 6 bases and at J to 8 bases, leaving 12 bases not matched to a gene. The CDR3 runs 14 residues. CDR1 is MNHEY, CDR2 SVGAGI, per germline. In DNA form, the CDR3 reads TGTGCCAGCAGAAACAGGGGAAGGAGTGGGGAAGCTTTCTTT. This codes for CASRNRGRSGEAFF.

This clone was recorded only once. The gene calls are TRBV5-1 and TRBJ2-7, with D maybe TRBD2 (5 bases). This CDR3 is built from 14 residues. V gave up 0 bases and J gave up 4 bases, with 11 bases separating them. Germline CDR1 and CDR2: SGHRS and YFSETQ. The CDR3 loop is CASSLDGGRYEQYF. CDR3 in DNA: TGCGCCAGCAGCTTGGACGGAGGTCGTTACGAGCAGTACTTC.

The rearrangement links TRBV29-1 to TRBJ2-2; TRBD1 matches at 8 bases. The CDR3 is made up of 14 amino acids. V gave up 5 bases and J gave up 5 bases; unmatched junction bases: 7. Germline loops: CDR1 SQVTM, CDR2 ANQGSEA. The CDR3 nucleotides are TGCAGCGTTAGATTGACAGGGGAAACCGGGGAGCTGTTTTTT. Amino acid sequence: CSVRLTGETGELFF.

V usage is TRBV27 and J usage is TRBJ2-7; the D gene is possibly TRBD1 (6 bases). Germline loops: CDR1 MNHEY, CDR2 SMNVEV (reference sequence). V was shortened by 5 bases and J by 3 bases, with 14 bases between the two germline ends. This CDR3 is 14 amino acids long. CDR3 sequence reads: CASSPKDSHYEQYF. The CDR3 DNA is TGTGCCAGCAGTCCCAAGGACAGCCACTACGAGCAGTACTTC.